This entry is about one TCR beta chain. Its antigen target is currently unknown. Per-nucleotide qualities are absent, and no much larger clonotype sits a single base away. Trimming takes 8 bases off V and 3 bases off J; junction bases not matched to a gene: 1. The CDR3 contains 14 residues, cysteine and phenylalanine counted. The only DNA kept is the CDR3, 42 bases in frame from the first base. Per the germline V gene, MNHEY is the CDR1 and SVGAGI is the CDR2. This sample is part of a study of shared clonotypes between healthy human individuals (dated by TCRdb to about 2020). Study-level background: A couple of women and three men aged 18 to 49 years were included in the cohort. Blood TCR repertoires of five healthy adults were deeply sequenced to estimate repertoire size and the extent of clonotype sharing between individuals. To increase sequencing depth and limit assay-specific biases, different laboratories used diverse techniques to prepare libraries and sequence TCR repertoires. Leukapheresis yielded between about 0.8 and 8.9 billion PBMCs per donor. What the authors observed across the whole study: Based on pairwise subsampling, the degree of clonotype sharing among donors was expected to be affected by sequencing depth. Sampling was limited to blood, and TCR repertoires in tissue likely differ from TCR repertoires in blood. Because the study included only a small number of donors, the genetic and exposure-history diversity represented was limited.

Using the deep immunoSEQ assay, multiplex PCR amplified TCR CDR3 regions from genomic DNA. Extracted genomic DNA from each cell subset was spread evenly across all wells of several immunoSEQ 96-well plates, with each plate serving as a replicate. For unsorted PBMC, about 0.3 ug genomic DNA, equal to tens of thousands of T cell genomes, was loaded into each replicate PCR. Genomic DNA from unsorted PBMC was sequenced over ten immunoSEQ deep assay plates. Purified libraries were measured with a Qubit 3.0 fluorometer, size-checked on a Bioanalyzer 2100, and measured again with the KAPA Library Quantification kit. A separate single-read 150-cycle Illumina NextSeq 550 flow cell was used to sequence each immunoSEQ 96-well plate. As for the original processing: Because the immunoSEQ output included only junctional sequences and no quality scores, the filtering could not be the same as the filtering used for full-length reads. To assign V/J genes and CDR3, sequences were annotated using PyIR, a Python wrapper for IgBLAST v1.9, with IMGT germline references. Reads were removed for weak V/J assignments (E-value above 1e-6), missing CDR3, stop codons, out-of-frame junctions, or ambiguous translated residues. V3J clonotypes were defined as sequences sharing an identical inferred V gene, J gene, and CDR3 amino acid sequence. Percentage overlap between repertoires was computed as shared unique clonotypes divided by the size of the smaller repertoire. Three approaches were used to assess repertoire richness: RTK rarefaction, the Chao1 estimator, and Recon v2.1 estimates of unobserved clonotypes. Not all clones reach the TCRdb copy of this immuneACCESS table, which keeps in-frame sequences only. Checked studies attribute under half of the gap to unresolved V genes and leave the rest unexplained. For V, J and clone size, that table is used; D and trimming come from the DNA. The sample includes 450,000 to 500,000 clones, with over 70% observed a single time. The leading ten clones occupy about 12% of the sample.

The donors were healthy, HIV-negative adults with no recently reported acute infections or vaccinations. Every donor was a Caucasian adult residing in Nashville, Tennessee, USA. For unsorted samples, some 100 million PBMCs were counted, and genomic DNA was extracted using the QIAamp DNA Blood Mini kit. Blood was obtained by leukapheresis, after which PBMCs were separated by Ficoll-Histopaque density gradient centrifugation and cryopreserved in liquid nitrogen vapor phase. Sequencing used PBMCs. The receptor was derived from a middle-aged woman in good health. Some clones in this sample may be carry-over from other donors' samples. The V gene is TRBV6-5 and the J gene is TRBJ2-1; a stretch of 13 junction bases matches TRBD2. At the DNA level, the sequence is TGTGCCAGCGGACTAGCGGGAGTCTACAATGAGCAGTTCTTC. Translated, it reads CASGLAGVYNEQFF.